This T cell receptor beta chain was profiled in a study of cytomegalovirus exposure and HLA in healthy donors. The study, taken as a whole, reports: By a later analysis, the bulk of CMV-associated TCR beta chains appeared HLA-restricted.

The sample holds one count of this clone. Its antigen is not identified. Likely a read error: the CDR3 ends without its conserved phenylalanine or tryptophan. No DNA is shown, since the ends of the CDR3 on it are uncertain; the CDR3 is the one TCRdb lists. PCR involved 60 Vbeta and 13 Jbeta primers. In the authors' workflow: Later, an analysis found 75 million to 100 million unique TCR beta chains, and about 10 million of these were shared. The table came from immunoSEQ multiplex PCR; TCRdb's copy has only in-frame clones and leaves some out. V and J calls and clone size are given by that table; D and trimming were obtained from the DNA. The sample has under 250,000 clones, roughly four fifths seen once; the top ten hold about 2.1%. Nominally healthy donors provided the samples, though records likely missed some immune exposures. The CDR3 numbers 9 amino acids, ends counted. Germline values: CDR1 SNHLY, CDR2 FYNNEI.

The rearrangement joins TRBV2 to TRBJ2-7; the table calls TRBD2, which could not be checked here. Material for sequencing was PBMCs. This clonotype was sampled from a man between 25 and 39 years old in good health and CMV-seronegative. CDR3: CASSKLAGD.